This T cell receptor beta chain was identified during a study of T cell responses to AZD1222 COVID-19 vaccine. Study as a whole: Samples with a second dose at about 4 or about 12 weeks were pooled together.

Study-wide results and limits: Baseline seropositives among AZD1222 recipients totaled only 5 or 6. Spike-specific TCR breadth and depth were elevated following two AZD1222 doses.

This clone appeared a few times. What it binds is unknown. Profiled with immunoSEQ multiplex PCR; TCRdb holds only in-frame clones, not every one. The sample includes approximately 150,000 clones, 70% to 90% of them seen just once. This specimen consisted of peripheral blood, obtained on day 0 of AZD1222 vaccination. The TCR sequence derives from an adult in good health.

CDR3 protein: CASSVAGSGQPQHF. Here the CDR3 DNA reads TGTGCCAGCAGCGTAGCTGGTTCGGGACAGCCCCAGCATTTT. This chain connects TRBV9 to TRBJ1-5; D remains ambiguous. The CDR3 sequence is 14 residues long. Trimming took off 0 bases at V and 7 bases at J, with 11 bases between the two ends. Germline loops: CDR1 SGDLS, CDR2 YYNGEE.